Following are 22 T cell receptor beta chains from one sample sequenced in a study of CD8+CD57+ T cells in acquired aplastic anemia. It was patients with CD8+CD57+ cell expansion by flow cytometry who were chosen for sequencing. Profiles of TCR beta VDJ and CDR3 were generated from a genomic DNA template. TCRdb itself ran the reads through MiXCR, one entry per CDR3 protein. The sample shows 120,000 or so distinct CDR3 sequences, about 40% of them seen only once. Sequencing input: sorted CD4+, CD8+, or CD8+CD57+ T cells (not recorded which) from PBMCs. These receptors came from a human donor with aplastic anemia.

The J gene is TRBJ2-7, the V gene TRBV7-2, with no clear D. This CDR3 spans 14 amino acids. Germline values: CDR1 SGHTA, CDR2 FQGNSA. V was pared by 6 bases and J by 0 bases, with 12 bases between. CDR3 DNA: TGTGCCAGCAGTTCACCGGCGCGCTCCTACGAGCAGTACTTC. Its protein is CASSSPARSYEQYF.

The chain couples TRBV29-1 to TRBJ1-2; possible D gene TRBD1, 6 bases. Per the germline V gene, CDR1 is SQVTM and CDR2 is ANQGSEA. The V end was cut by 4 bases, the J end by 2 bases, with 14 bases between. This CDR3 region has 14 residues. CDR3 sequence reads: CSVADSRRNYGYTF. DNA for the CDR3: TGCAGCGTTGCGGACAGCCGACGGAACTATGGCTACACCTTC.

This clonotype turned up a few times. This may be a read error: a much more frequent sequence differs by one nucleotide. The rearrangement joins TRBV19 to TRBJ1-2, with D uncertain. This CDR3 contains 15 residues. The germline gives CDR1 LNHDA, CDR2 SQIVND (reference sequence). The V end lost 9 bases, the J end lost 4 bases, and 21 bases lay between the germline ends. The CDR3, as DNA: TGTGCCAGCCGCGGGCCCTCTAAGGGTAGCTATGGCTACACCTTC. It encodes CASRGPSKGSYGYTF.

The table lists this clonotype with many counts. The chain couples TRBV3-1 to TRBJ2-7, with a weak D call TRBD2 (6 bases). CDR3 length: 14 amino acids. Trimming left V 0 bases short and J 4 bases short, with 10 bases between. CDR1 is LGHDT and CDR2 is YNNKEL in the germline V gene (reference sequence). CDR3 sequence (DNA): TGTGCCAGCAGCCAAGATGGAGGGTTTTACGAGCAGTACTTC. Residues: CASSQDGGFYEQYF.

This clonotype was observed a handful of times. This chain connects TRBV3-1 to TRBJ1-2; D remains ambiguous. Germline lookup yields CDR1 LGHDT and CDR2 YNNKEL (reference sequence). The CDR3 is 18 amino acids. V shed 7 bases and J shed 0 bases, with 24 bases lying between them. The chain's CDR3 is CASTLRPRGRVSNYGYTF. The DNA for the CDR3 is TGTGCCAGCACCTTAAGGCCGCGGGGAAGAGTTTCTAACTATGGCTACACCTTC.

This clonotype was detected many times. The chain links TRBV29-1 to TRBJ2-5, with D perhaps TRBD1 or TRBD2 (5 bases each). Per the germline V gene, CDR1 is SQVTM and CDR2 is ANQGSEA. This CDR3 is built from 11 residues. V lost 8 bases, J lost 4 bases, and 11 bases lay in between. This CDR3 reads CSSRDPETQYF. The CDR3 DNA reads TGCAGCTCAAGGGACCCAGAGACCCAGTACTTC.

This clonotype was counted many times. The chain is built from TRBV15 and TRBJ2-1, with 14 bases lining up with TRBD2. Germline values: CDR1 LNHNV, CDR2 YYDKDF (reference sequence). The CDR3 loop spans 19 amino acids. Germline trimming cut 3 bases from V and 9 bases from J; bases unmatched to any gene: 16. The CDR3 loop is CATSRHGPGLAGAGREQFF. As DNA, the CDR3 is TGTGCCACCAGCAGGCACGGACCGGGACTAGCGGGGGCTGGGCGTGAGCAGTTCTTC.

This clonotype was picked up a small number of times. This rearrangement joins TRBV6-1 to TRBJ2-3, with D maybe TRBD2 (7 bases). Germline CDR1 is MNHNS and CDR2 is SASEGT. The CDR3 is 15 residues long. V gave up 7 bases and J gave up 3 bases, with 17 bases separating them. CDR3 residues: CASKFREGETDTQYF. For the CDR3, the DNA is TGTGCCAGCAAGTTTAGGGAGGGGGAAACAGATACGCAGTATTTT.

This clonotype appeared a few times. The V and J genes are TRBV6-1 and TRBJ2-1; D gene unclear. Trimming took off 6 bases at V and 0 bases at J, with 15 bases between the two ends. This CDR3 spans 16 amino acids. Germline V gives CDR1 MNHNS, CDR2 SASEGT. CDR3 residues: CASSPFGGSSYNEQFF. DNA for the CDR3: TGTGCCAGCAGCCCCTTCGGCGGTAGCTCCTACAATGAGCAGTTCTTC.

This clonotype was recorded at least ten times. V usage is TRBV12-5 and J usage is TRBJ2-5; D gene ambiguous. The germline gives CDR1 LGHNT, CDR2 FRNRAP. The CDR3 runs to 11 residues. This CDR3 is CASSTEETQYF. The CDR3 bases are TGTGCCAGCAGCACAGAAGAGACCCAGTACTTC.

The chain carries TRBV6-7 and TRBJ1-6; no clear D. TRBV6-7 has ORF status, its function being uncertain. V dropped 6 bases and J dropped 4 bases, with 10 bases sitting between them. The length of the CDR3 is 14 residues. CDR3 sequence: CASRDLLYNSPLHF. In nucleotides, the CDR3 is TGTGCCAGCAGGGACCTTCTGTATAATTCACCCCTCCACTTT.

This clonotype has ten or more counts. CDR3 sequence: CASSWGLRNSPLHF. The DNA of the CDR3 is TGTGCCAGCAGCTGGGGCCTGAGGAATTCACCCCTCCACTTT. The chain uses TRBV14 and TRBJ1-6; D is perhaps TRBD1 (5 bases). Deletions cut 5 bases from V and 7 bases from J, with 12 bases between. Germline CDR1 and CDR2: SGHDN and FVKESK. This CDR3 spans 14 amino acids. Based on the CDR3 plus reference TRBV14 and TRBJ1-6, the full variable domain is EAGVTQFPSHSVIEKGQTVTLRCDPISGHDNLYWYRRVMGKEIKFLLHFVKESKQDESGMPNNRFLAERTGGTYSTLKVQPAELEDSGVYFCASSWGLRNSPLHFGNGTRLTVT.

Comment on this clonotype: The missing conserved phenylalanine or tryptophan at the end of this CDR3 makes a read error likely. The chain links TRBV24-1 to TRBJ2-3; D remains unclear. Germline V gene sequence: CDR1 KGHDR, CDR2 SFDVKD. The CDR3 has 15 residues. The CDR3 sequence: CAASDPIQPTDTQYY. The CDR3 nucleotides are TGTGCCGCCAGTGACCCCATTCAGCCCACAGATACGCAGTATTAT.

Details on this clonotype: A single base separates this from a much larger clone, so it may be a read error. The chain couples TRBV10-3 to TRBJ2-6; D gene ambiguous. V lost 10 bases to trimming and J lost 0 bases, with 4 bases between them. Germline-derived CDR1 and CDR2 are ENHRY and SYGVKD. This CDR3 is 12 amino acids long. CDR3 DNA sequence: TGTGCCACCGACTCTGGGGCCAACGTCCTGACTTTC. This encodes CATDSGANVLTF.

The sample holds a few counts of this clonotype. The chain carries TRBV7-2 and TRBJ2-7; D is possibly TRBD2 (5 bases). This CDR3 comprises 15 residues. Germline CDR1 and CDR2: SGHTA and FQGNSA. Trimming removed 2 bases from V and 0 bases from J, with 11 bases in between. CDR3 residues: CASSLLAFSSYEQYF. As DNA, the CDR3 is TGTGCCAGCAGCTTATTAGCGTTTAGCTCCTACGAGCAGTACTTC.

This clonotype was seen a few times. This chain uses TRBV2 with TRBJ2-7; tentative D call: TRBD2 (5 bases). Germline loops: CDR1 SNHLY, CDR2 FYNNEI. The V end lost 8 bases, the J end lost 4 bases, and 12 bases lay between the germline ends. This CDR3 contains 12 residues. The CDR3 DNA is TGTGCCAGCCGAGAGGGCGGTTACGAGCAGTACTTC. Its translation is CASREGGYEQYF.

The table lists this clonotype with many counts. This sequence joins TRBV12-3 or TRBV12-4 and TRBJ1-2, with D possibly TRBD1 on 6 matching bases. The CDR3 sequence is 14 residues long. Trimming stripped 1 base from V and 6 bases from J, with 12 bases between. This chain's CDR3 is CASSLVVTGHGYTF. DNA for the CDR3: TGTGCCAGCAGTTTAGTGGTGACAGGCCATGGCTACACCTTC.

This clonotype occurred many times. J is TRBJ1-3 and V is TRBV2; TRBD1 matches at 7 bases. The germline V gene has CDR1 SNHLY and CDR2 FYNNEI. The CDR3 length is 16 residues. The V segment lost 4 bases and the J segment 0 bases; nucleotides outside the gene matches: 6. CDR3 amino acids: CASSVTQGGSGNTIYF. The CDR3 coding sequence is TGTGCCAGCAGTGTTACCCAGGGGGGCTCTGGAAACACCATATATTTT.

This chain links TRBV2 with TRBJ1-1, with 10 bases fitting TRBD1. The V segment lost 7 bases and the J segment 5 bases; nucleotides outside the gene matches: 7. This CDR3 is built from 14 residues. CDR1 is SNHLY, CDR2 FYNNEI, per germline. The CDR3 protein is CASTRQGAGTEAFF. DNA for the CDR3: TGTGCCAGCACAAGACAGGGGGCAGGAACTGAAGCTTTCTTT.

This clonotype was recorded at least ten times. The chain has TRBV19 and TRBJ2-5, with D possibly TRBD2 on 5 matching bases. Germline CDR1 is LNHDA and CDR2 is SQIVND (reference sequence). The length of the CDR3 is 16 residues. The ends were cut back, 2 bases at V and 1 base at J, with 14 bases in the middle. The chain's CDR3 is CASSINGKSLQETQYF. DNA for the CDR3: TGTGCCAGTAGTATAAACGGGAAGAGCCTCCAAGAGACCCAGTACTTC.

The chain uses TRBV7-2 and TRBJ2-3, with TRBD1 identical over 7 bases. Germline assignment: CDR1 SGHTA and CDR2 FQGNSA. Germline trimming cut 6 bases from V and 6 bases from J; bases unmatched to any gene: 9. The length of the CDR3 is 14 residues. The CDR3 loop reads CASRWGQGEDTQYF. The CDR3 DNA is TGTGCCAGCAGATGGGGGCAGGGGGAGGATACGCAGTATTTT.

This rearrangement joins TRBV10-3 to TRBJ2-3, with no clear D. Trimming pared 10 bases from V and 3 bases from J, leaving 14 bases between. The CDR3 contains 13 residues. Germline loops: CDR1 ENHRY, CDR2 SYGVKD. CDR3 sequence (DNA): TGTGCCAGCTCACCGCCCCAGACAGATACGCAGTATTTT. Its translation is CASSPPQTDTQYF.